Listed here are 3 T cell receptor beta chains from one sample, sequenced in a study of blood T cells in healthy people across ages. For the second PCR, which ran for roughly 7 to 11 cycles, a sample-barcoded 5' primer and a J-beta primer mix were used. TCRdb analysed the 5' RACE reads with MiXCR anew, one entry per CDR3 protein. The data contain 730,000 or so distinct CDR3 sequences, roughly 41% of them seen just once; the ten biggest clones take up 20% to 25%. Sequencing was carried out using blood. The receptor source for this set is a woman in her fifties or sixties in good health.

Only one count was recorded for this clonotype. This chain joins TRBV14 and TRBJ1-2; a possible D gene is TRBD1 (5 bases). The germline V gene encodes CDR1 SGHDN and CDR2 FVKESK. V was clipped by 3 bases and J by 8 bases, with 16 bases between them. The CDR3 loop spans 14 amino acids. This CDR3 reads CASSHGFRAQGYTF. In nucleotides, the CDR3 is TGTGCCAGCAGCCATGGGTTCAGGGCGCAGGGCTACACCTTC.

This clonotype was observed a few times. This chain connects TRBV27 to TRBJ1-5, with D hard to call. Looked up from germline, CDR1 is MNHEY and CDR2 is SMNVEV (reference sequence). The ends were cut back, 2 bases at V and 0 bases at J, with 8 bases in the middle. The CDR3 has 15 amino acids. CDR3 protein: CASSLKAYSNQPQHF. The CDR3 nucleotides are TGTGCCAGCAGTTTAAAGGCGTATAGCAATCAGCCCCAGCATTTT.

This chain connects TRBV20-1 to TRBJ1-5; TRBD1 aligns across 8 bases. V lost 6 bases and J lost 5; bases outside the gene matches: 3. This CDR3 comprises 12 residues. Germline V lookup: CDR1 DFQATT, CDR2 SNEGSKA (reference sequence). The CDR3 protein is CSASTGDQPQHF. CDR3 DNA: TGCAGTGCGTCGACAGGGGATCAGCCCCAGCATTTT.